This entry features one TCR beta chain sequence. Authors' data handling: Amplification of reference gene primers provided the estimated nucleated cell counts. Sequenced by immunoSEQ multiplex PCR; TCRdb stores in-frame clones only, minus some. That table supplies the V and J calls and clone size; D and trimming were determined from the DNA. There are 150,000 or so clones in the sample; approximately 88% occur only once, and 10% lies in the top ten. The sample belongs to a study of blood T cell repertoires in COVID-19. Germline loops: CDR1 LGHDT, CDR2 YNNKEL (reference sequence). The CDR3 runs 14 residues. V was pared by 4 bases and J by 3 bases, with 3 bases of the junction left unmatched.

This TCR was sampled from a man over 45 with acute or convalescent COVID-19. The source material was peripheral blood. The chain carries TRBV3-1 (or the pseudogene TRBV3-2) and TRBJ1-5; TRBD1 matches at 7 bases. The CDR3 DNA sequence: TGTGCCAGCAGCCTTGGGACAGACAATCAGCCCCAGCATTTT. Encoded protein: CASSLGTDNQPQHF.